These 5 T cell receptor beta chains were sequenced from one sample in a study of blood T cell repertoires in COVID-19. Repertoires were generated with immunoSEQ multiplex PCR, while TCRdb's copy carries only in-frame clones and drops some. The sample lists 200,000 or so clones, around 90% seen once, with about 6.5% in the top ten. Sample: peripheral blood. These receptors were taken from a man aged 55 to 70 who had recovered from COVID-19.

The chain employs TRBV7-3 and TRBJ2-1; 7 nucleotides agree with TRBD1. Germline CDR1 is SGHTA and CDR2 is FQGTGA. Losses at the gene ends were 4 bases for V and 3 bases for J; bases not matched to a gene: 6. This CDR3 is built from 15 residues. The chain's CDR3 is CASSYTTGNYNEQFF. CDR3 nucleotides: TGTGCCAGCAGCTACACGACAGGGAACTACAATGAGCAGTTCTTC.

The J gene is TRBJ2-3, the V gene TRBV5-4, with 8 bases lining up with TRBD1. V trimming: 5 bases; J trimming: 0 bases; junction bases outside the gene matches: 5. This CDR3 spans 15 amino acids. Germline CDR1 SGHNT, CDR2 YYREEE (reference sequence). This CDR3 is CASSSDRGSTDTQYF. As DNA, the CDR3 is TGTGCCAGCAGTTCTGACAGGGGTAGCACAGATACGCAGTATTTT.

The CDR3: CASSRLAGIYEQYF. The CDR3 DNA reads as TGTGCCAGCAGTCGACTAGCGGGAATATACGAGCAGTACTTC. V is TRBV5-4 and J is TRBJ2-7; 11 nucleotides line up with TRBD2. CDR1 and CDR2 (germline): SGHNT, YYREEE (reference sequence). The CDR3 runs to 14 residues. With 5 bases clipped from V and 4 bases from J, the junction kept 5 bases outside the gene matches.

V is TRBV7-2 and J is TRBJ2-7; D possibly corresponds to TRBD2 (7 bases). This CDR3 spans 15 amino acids. V was shortened by 3 bases and J by 3 bases, with 15 bases between the two germline ends. Germline V CDR1 and CDR2: SGHTA, FQGNSA. CDR3 residues: CASSLIGRGFYEQYF. As DNA, the CDR3 is TGTGCCAGCAGCTTGATAGGGAGGGGGTTCTACGAGCAGTACTTC.

The rearrangement links TRBV5-1 to TRBJ2-7, with 9 bases that match TRBD1. The germline CDR1 and CDR2 sequences are SGHRS and YFSETQ. With V trimmed by 4 bases and J by 2 bases, 7 bases remained unmatched. This CDR3 spans 15 amino acids. CDR3 loop: CASSLTGGYTYEQYF. CDR3 nucleotide sequence: TGCGCCAGCAGCCTCACAGGGGGCTATACCTACGAGCAGTACTTC.